Listed here is a single T cell receptor beta chain. Its antigen is unidentified. This sample stems from a study of metastatic and nonmetastatic thyroid tumors. Trimming stripped 2 bases from V and 5 bases from J, with 15 bases between. This CDR3 region has 15 residues. Germline values: CDR1 SGHTA, CDR2 FQGNSA. Among the patients, none had received any treatment before thyroid surgery. Authors' data handling: Construction of a distant-metastasis classifier for papillary thyroid cancer relied on CDR3 differences across clinicopathological groups. MiXCR reprocessed the PCR reads for TCRdb. The V and J calls were not made by the authors but by TCRdb's processing. Of about 15,000 clones listed, 25% to 35% are singletons. Study-level results: Malignant thyroid tumors reportedly exceeded benign nodules significantly in TCR beta diversity, with the difference appearing in blood and tumor.

The sample comprised tumor tissue. The rearrangement uses TRBV7-2 and TRBJ1-1; maybe TRBD1 (5 bases). The receptor was isolated from a male donor with papillary thyroid cancer or a benign thyroid nodule (not recorded which). Some clones in this sample may be carry-over from other donors' samples. CDR3 protein: CASSLTQGRSTEAFF. CDR3 in DNA: TGTGCCAGCAGCTTAACCCAGGGAAGATCTACTGAAGCTTTCTTT.